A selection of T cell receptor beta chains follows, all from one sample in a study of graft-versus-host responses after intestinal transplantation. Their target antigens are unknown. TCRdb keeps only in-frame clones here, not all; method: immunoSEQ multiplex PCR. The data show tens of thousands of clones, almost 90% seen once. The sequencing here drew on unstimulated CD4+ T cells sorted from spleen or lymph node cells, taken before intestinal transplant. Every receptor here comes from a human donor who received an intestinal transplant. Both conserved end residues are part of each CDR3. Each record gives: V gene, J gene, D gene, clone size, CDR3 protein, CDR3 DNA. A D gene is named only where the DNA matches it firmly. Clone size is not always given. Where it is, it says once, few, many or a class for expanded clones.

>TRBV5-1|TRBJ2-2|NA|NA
CASSKLAETNTGELFF
TGCGCCAGCAGCAAACTAGCAGAGACGAACACCGGGGAGCTGTTTTTT
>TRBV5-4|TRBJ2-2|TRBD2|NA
CASSPRGLALGGELFF
TGTGCCAGCAGCCCTAGGGGACTAGCGTTGGGCGGGGAGCTGTTTTTT
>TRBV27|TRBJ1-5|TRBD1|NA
CASSSTGAGGQPQHF
TGTGCCAGCAGTTCGACAGGGGCAGGCGGTCAGCCCCAGCATTTT
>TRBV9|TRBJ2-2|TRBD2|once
CASSVVGGSGGVVGELFF
TGTGCCAGCAGCGTAGTTGGGGGTAGCGGGGGGGTCGTCGGGGAGCTGTTTTTT
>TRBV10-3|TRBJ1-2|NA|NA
CAISESGGNYGYTF
TGTGCCATCAGTGAGTCGGGGGGGAACTATGGCTACACCTTC
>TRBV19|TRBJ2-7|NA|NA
CASSIERGSYEQYF
TGTGCCAGTAGTATTGAGAGGGGGAGTTACGAGCAGTACTTC
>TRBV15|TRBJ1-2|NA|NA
CATSRRFGVANYGYTF
TGTGCCACCAGCAGGAGATTCGGTGTAGCTAACTATGGCTACACCTTC
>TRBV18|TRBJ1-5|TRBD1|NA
CASSPRGQGNQPQHF
TGTGCCAGCTCACCACGGGGACAGGGCAATCAGCCCCAGCATTTT
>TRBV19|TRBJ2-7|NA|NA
CASSRGRGSYEQYF
TGTGCCAGTAGTAGGGGCAGGGGATCCTACGAGCAGTACTTC
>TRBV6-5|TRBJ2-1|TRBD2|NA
CASSLSGAKSYNEQFF
TGTGCCAGCAGTTTAAGCGGGGCCAAATCCTACAATGAGCAGTTCTTC
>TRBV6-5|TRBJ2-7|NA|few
CASSYSAEEFYEQYF
TGTGCCAGCAGTTACTCGGCGGAGGAATTCTACGAGCAGTACTTC
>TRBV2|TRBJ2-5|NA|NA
CASGRSTGTFGTQYF
TGTGCCAGCGGGCGGTCCACCGGGACTTTTGGGACCCAGTACTTC
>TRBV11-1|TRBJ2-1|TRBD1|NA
CASSPGQYNEQFF
TGTGCCAGCAGCCCGGGACAGTACAATGAGCAGTTCTTC
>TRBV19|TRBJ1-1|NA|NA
CASSKRQSNTEAFF
TGTGCCAGTAGTAAGCGGCAGTCGAACACTGAAGCTTTCTTT
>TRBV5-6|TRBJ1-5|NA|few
CASSLGGTNSNQPQHF
TGTGCCAGCAGCTTAGGAGGAACTAATAGCAATCAGCCCCAGCATTTT
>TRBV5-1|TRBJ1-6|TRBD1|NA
CASSLRTGGESPLHF
TGCGCCAGCAGCTTACGGACAGGGGGTGAATCACCCCTCCACTTT
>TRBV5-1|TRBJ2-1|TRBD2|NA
CASSAGTSGENEQFF
TGCGCCAGCAGCGCCGGGACTAGCGGGGAGAATGAGCAGTTCTTC
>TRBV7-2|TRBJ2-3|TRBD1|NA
CASSLSPGQAGDTQYF
TGTGCCAGCAGCTTAAGTCCGGGACAGGCTGGAGATACGCAGTATTTT
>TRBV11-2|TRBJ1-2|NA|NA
CASSLALRTREYGYTF
TGTGCCAGCAGCTTAGCCTTGAGGACAAGAGAATATGGCTACACCTTC
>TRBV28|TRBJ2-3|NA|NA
CASVPDPGLADTQYF
TGTGCCAGCGTACCCGACCCGGGGTTGGCAGATACGCAGTATTTT
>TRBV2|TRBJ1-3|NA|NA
CASGTQGRGNTIYF
TGTGCCAGCGGCACCCAGGGGCGCGGAAACACCATATATTTT
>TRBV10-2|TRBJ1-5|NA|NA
CASSERGGNQPQHF
TGCGCCAGCAGTGAGAGGGGGGGGAATCAGCCCCAGCATTTT
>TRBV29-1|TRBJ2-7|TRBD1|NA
CSVGTGEYEQYF
TGCAGCGTTGGGACAGGGGAATACGAGCAGTACTTC
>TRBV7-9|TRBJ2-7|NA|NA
CASSLGQGEIYEQYF
TGTGCCAGCAGCTTAGGGCAGGGTGAAATCTACGAGCAGTACTTC
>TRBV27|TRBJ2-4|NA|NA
CASSKAPFGFVKNIQYF
TGTGCCAGCAGCAAAGCCCCTTTCGGGTTTGTCAAAAACATTCAGTACTTC
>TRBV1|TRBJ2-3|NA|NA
CTSSPRHAADTQYF
TGCACCAGCAGCCCTCGACACGCCGCAGATACGCAGTATTTT
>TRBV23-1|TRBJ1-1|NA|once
CASSQYPAGFSTEAFF
TGCGCCAGCAGTCAATATCCCGCGGGGTTTAGCACTGAAGCTTTCTTT
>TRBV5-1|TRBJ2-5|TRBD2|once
CASSLAAAGEGETQYF
TGCGCCAGCAGCTTGGCGGCAGCGGGGGAGGGGGAGACCCAGTACTTC
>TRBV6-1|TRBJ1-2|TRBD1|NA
CASSGQGANYGYTF
TGTGCCAGCAGTGGACAGGGCGCTAACTATGGCTACACCTTC
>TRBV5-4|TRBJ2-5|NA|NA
CASSFSGGQETQYF
TGTGCCAGCAGCTTCAGCGGCGGGCAAGAGACCCAGTACTTC
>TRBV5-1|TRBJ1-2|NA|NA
CASSLGGQTQYTF
TGCGCCAGCAGCTTGGGGGGACAAACCCAATACACCTTC
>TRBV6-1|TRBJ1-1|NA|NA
CASSVLRGTGTEAFF
TGTGCCAGCAGTGTTCTTCGGGGTACGGGCACTGAAGCTTTCTTT
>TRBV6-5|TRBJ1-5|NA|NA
CASSYSFGNDQPQHF
TGTGCCAGCAGTTACTCGTTCGGGAACGATCAGCCCCAGCATTTT
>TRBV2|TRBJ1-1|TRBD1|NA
CASSWTGTEAFF
TGTGCCAGCAGTTGGACAGGGACTGAAGCTTTCTTT
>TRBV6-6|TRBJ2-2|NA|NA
CASGVWGADTGELFF
TGTGCCAGCGGGGTCTGGGGCGCGGACACCGGGGAGCTGTTTTTT
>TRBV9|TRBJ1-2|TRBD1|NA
CASSVGGQNYGYTF
TGTGCCAGCAGCGTAGGGGGACAGAACTATGGCTACACCTTC
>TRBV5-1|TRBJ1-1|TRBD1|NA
CASSRQGGNTEAFF
TGCGCCAGCAGCCGACAGGGCGGAAACACTGAAGCTTTCTTT
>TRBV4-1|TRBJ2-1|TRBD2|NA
CASRRIAGGFNEQFF
TGCGCCAGCAGGAGAATAGCGGGGGGTTTCAATGAGCAGTTCTTC
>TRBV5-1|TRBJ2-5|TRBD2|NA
CASSLGSGGAPETQYF
TGCGCCAGCAGCTTGGGGAGCGGGGGGGCTCCGGAGACCCAGTACTTC
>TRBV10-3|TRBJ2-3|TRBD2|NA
CAITSSGNSDTQYF
TGTGCCATCACCTCTAGCGGGAACTCGGATACGCAGTATTTT
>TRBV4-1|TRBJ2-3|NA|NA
CASSHLRPSSDTQYF
TGCGCCAGCAGCCACTTACGGCCTAGCTCAGATACGCAGTATTTT
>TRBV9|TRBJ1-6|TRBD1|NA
CASSAFGQESSPLHF
TGTGCCAGCAGCGCGTTTGGACAGGAGTCTTCACCCCTCCACTTT
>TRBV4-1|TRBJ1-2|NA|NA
CASSQEATENYGYTF
TGCGCCAGCAGCCAAGAGGCGACAGAGAACTATGGCTACACCTTC
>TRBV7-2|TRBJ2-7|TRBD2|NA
CASSWASGGTPWEQYF
TGTGCCAGCAGCTGGGCTAGCGGGGGGACCCCTTGGGAGCAGTACTTC
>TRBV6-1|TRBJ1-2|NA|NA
CASSEVGTFDGYTF
TGTGCCAGCAGTGAAGTCGGGACATTCGATGGCTACACCTTC
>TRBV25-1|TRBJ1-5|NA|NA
CASSARGWQPQHF
TGTGCCAGCAGTGCCCGGGGGTGGCAGCCCCAGCATTTT
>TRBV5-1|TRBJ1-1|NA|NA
CASSLVPRDTEAFF
TGCGCCAGCAGCTTGGTCCCGAGGGATACTGAAGCTTTCTTT
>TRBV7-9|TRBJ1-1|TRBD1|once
CASSYRQGLNTEAFF
TGTGCCAGCAGCTATAGACAGGGGTTGAACACTGAAGCTTTCTTT
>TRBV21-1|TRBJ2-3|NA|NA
CASSKEVRGSTDTQYF
TGTGCCAGCAGCAAAGAAGTGCGGGGAAGCACAGATACGCAGTATTTT
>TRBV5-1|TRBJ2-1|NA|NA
CASSLVAGAPNEQFF
TGCGCCAGCAGCTTGGTGGCGGGGGCCCCTAATGAGCAGTTCTTC
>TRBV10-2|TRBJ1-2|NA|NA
CASSESSVNYGYTF
TGCGCCAGCAGTGAGTCATCTGTAAACTATGGCTACACCTTC
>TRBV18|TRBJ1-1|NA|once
CASSDDRNTEAFF
TGTGCCAGCTCAGATGACAGGAACACTGAAGCTTTCTTT